This T cell receptor (beta chain) comes out of a study of graft-versus-host responses after intestinal transplantation. The overall study: Grafts were multivisceral, liver-intestinal, or isolated intestinal. The whole recipient group had anti-thymocyte globulin induction followed by tacrolimus and steroids for approximately three years. Findings and limits, study-wide: Allograft graft-versus-host to host-versus-graft clonal ratios ran high in patients with graft-donor T cell macrochimerism.

Clones were read by immunoSEQ multiplex PCR, and TCRdb kept only the in-frame ones, dropping some. The table lists around 84,000 clones, roughly 80% of them singletons. Note on this clone: Antigen unknown.

Source: unstimulated CD8+ T cells sorted from spleen or lymph node cells, taken before intestinal transplant. This TCR was sampled from a human donor who received an intestinal transplant.

This CDR3 reads CATGTQETQYF. CDR3 DNA sequence: TGTGCCACGGGGACCCAAGAGACCCAGTACTTC. The chain employs TRBV2 and TRBJ2-5, with D possibly called TRBD1 or TRBD2 (5 bases each). The CDR3 extends over 11 amino acids. Germline CDR1 is SNHLY and CDR2 is FYNNEI. V was cut by 10 bases and J by 1 base, with 7 bases left in between.